This T cell receptor beta chain was profiled in a study of cytomegalovirus exposure and HLA in healthy donors. Turning to this clone: Antigen specificity is unknown.

Study-wide results and limits: It was approximately 160 TCR beta chains that were listed as cytomegalovirus-associated. What a later analysis showed was that several of the most significant clusters appeared linked to common viral pathogens. Accurate HLA-A and HLA-B prediction from TCR beta sequences was reported for most subjects.

In the PCR, 60 Vbeta and 13 Jbeta primers were used. Using immunoSEQ multiplex PCR, the repertoire was profiled, and TCRdb retains in-frame clones only, with some absent. Of roughly 69,000 clones listed, 76% were seen once; the top ten hold around 3.3%. Germline V CDR1 and CDR2: SGHDT, YYEEEE. The CDR3 length is 16 residues. Trimming shortened V by 4 bases and J by 4 bases, and 18 bases separated the two germline ends. This sequence joins TRBV5-6 and TRBJ1-5, with a tentative D call TRBD1 (5 bases). The origin of this receptor is a man between 18 and 29 years old in good health and CMV-seronegative. What was sequenced was PBMCs. CDR3 DNA: TGTGCCAGCAGCCTAAGGGCAGGGTGGGAAAATCAGCCCCAGCATTTT. This sequence encodes CASSLRAGWENQPQHF. Together with reference TRBV5-6 and TRBJ1-5, the CDR3 gives the full variable domain: DAGVTQSPTHLIKTRGQQVTLRCSPKSGHDTVSWYQQALGQGPQFIFQYYEEEERQRGNFPDRFSGHQFPNYSSELNVNALLLGDSALYLCASSLRAGWENQPQHFGDGTRLSIL.